One and the same sample provided the 8 T cell receptor beta chains below, sequenced in a study of shared clonotypes between healthy human individuals. Assay: immunoSEQ multiplex PCR; the TCRdb copy retains only in-frame clones and omits some. This table has around 2.5 million clones, over 85% appearing once. Sequenced sample: naive CD4+ T cells from PBMCs. Subset reported: CD45RA+ positively selected. These TCRs come from a man aged 18 to 29 in good health. Some clones in this sample may be carry-over from other donors' samples.

J is TRBJ1-1 and V is TRBV23-1; 8 bases match TRBD1. TRBV23-1 is classed as an ORF, of uncertain function. The CDR3 length is 16 residues. V was clipped by 0 bases and J by 4 bases; unmatched bases: 7. Written as DNA, the CDR3 is TGCGCCAGCAGTCAATCTTCAGGGGGCCAAGGCACTGAAGCTTTCTTT. It is translated as CASSQSSGGQGTEAFF.

The chain joins TRBV5-1 to TRBJ2-1; TRBD2 matches 11 bases. The J segment lost 8 bases and the V segment lost 6 bases, leaving 10 bases of the junction unmatched. From germline, CDR1 is SGHRS and CDR2 YFSETQ. CDR3 size: 15 residues. The CDR3 DNA reads TGCGCCAGCACTCTGATAGCGGGAGGGACGGATGAGCAGTTCTTC. As protein: CASTLIAGGTDEQFF.

In the case of this clone: Other DNA sequences of this sample code for an identical CDR3. The V and J genes are TRBV5-5 and TRBJ2-1; 7 bases line up with TRBD2. The junction had 3 bases not matched to a gene; V was cut back by 1 base and J by 2 bases. The CDR3 has 15 residues. CDR1 and CDR2 (germline): SGHKS, YYEKEE (reference sequence). The CDR3 here is CASSLLGGTYNEQFF. CDR3 coding DNA: TGTGCCAGCAGCTTGCTCGGGGGGACCTACAATGAGCAGTTCTTC.

This chain uses TRBV5-1 with TRBJ2-1; D gene unclear. V lost 0 bases, J lost 4 bases, and 20 bases lay in between. Germline loops: CDR1 SGHRS, CDR2 YFSETQ. CDR3 length equals 18 residues. CDR3 protein: CASSLDSRPKREYNEQFF. Here the CDR3 DNA reads TGCGCCAGCAGCTTGGACTCCCGACCCAAACGAGAATACAATGAGCAGTTCTTC.

The chain couples TRBV4-3 to TRBJ1-4; D possibly corresponds to TRBD1 (5 bases). The CDR3 has 15 residues. Trimming pared 0 bases from V and 4 bases from J, leaving 9 bases between. From germline, CDR1 is LGHNA and CDR2 YSLEER. Here the CDR3 reads CASSQEGAVNEKLFF. The CDR3 region has the DNA TGCGCCAGCAGCCAAGAAGGGGCAGTTAATGAAAAACTGTTTTTT.

This clone was observed a single time. V gene TRBV29-1 combines with J gene TRBJ1-2; D unresolved. V lost 2 bases and J lost 5, with 15 bases in between. The CDR3 runs to 14 residues. CDR1 is SQVTM, CDR2 ANQGSEA, per germline. The CDR3 coding sequence is TGCAGCGTTGAAACTGGAGGCGGAAGGTATGGCTACACCTTC. Protein sequence: CSVETGGGRYGYTF. The whole variable domain, filled in from reference TRBV29-1 and TRBJ1-2, reads SAVISQKPSRDICQRGTSLTIQCQVDSQVTMMFWYRQQPGQSLTLIATANQGSEATYESGFVIDKFPISRPNLTFSTLTVSNMSPEDSSIYLCSVETGGGRYGYTFGSGTRLTVV.

This chain uses TRBV11-2 with TRBJ2-1, with D uncertain. The CDR3 contains 12 residues. Germline CDR1 SGHAT, CDR2 FQNNGV. Trimming shortened V by 3 bases and J by 9 bases, and 9 bases separated the two germline ends. The CDR3 sequence is CASSFPLGEQFF. For the CDR3, the DNA is TGTGCCAGCAGCTTTCCCTTGGGTGAGCAGTTCTTC.

The chain combines TRBV18 with TRBJ1-2, with a weak D call TRBD1 (6 bases). The length of the CDR3 is 15 residues. In germline, CDR1 is KGHSH, CDR2 LQKENI. V was cut by 0 bases and J by 5 bases, with 13 bases left in between. CDR3 in DNA: TGTGCCAGCTCACCACCATTCACACAGGGATATGGCTACACCTTC. Translation: CASSPPFTQGYGYTF. Based on the CDR3 plus reference TRBV18 and TRBJ1-2, the full variable domain is NAGVMQNPRHLVRRRGQEARLRCSPMKGHSHVYWYRQLPEEGLKFMVYLQKENIIDESGMPKERFSAEFPKEGPSILRIQQVVRGDSAAYFCASSPPFTQGYGYTFGSGTRLTVV.